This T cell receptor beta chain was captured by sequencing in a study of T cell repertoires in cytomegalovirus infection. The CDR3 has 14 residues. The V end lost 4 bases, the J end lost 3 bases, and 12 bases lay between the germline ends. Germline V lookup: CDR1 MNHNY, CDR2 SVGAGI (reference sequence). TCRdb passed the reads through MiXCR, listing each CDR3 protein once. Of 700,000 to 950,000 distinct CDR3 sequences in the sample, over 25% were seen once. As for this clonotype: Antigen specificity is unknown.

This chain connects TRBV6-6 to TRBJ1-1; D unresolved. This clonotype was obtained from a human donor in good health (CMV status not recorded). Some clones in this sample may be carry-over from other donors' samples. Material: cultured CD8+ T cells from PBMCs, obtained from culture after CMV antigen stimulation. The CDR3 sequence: CASSSAGFYTEAFF. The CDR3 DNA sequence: TGTGCCAGCAGTTCCGCCGGGTTTTACACTGAAGCTTTCTTT.